The clone carrying this T cell receptor (beta chain) was found a few times. What it recognizes is unknown. There are 15 residues in the CDR3. The V end was cut by 0 bases, the J end by 2 bases, with 10 bases between. Germline assignment: CDR1 GTSNPN and CDR2 SVGIG (reference sequence). TCRdb ran MiXCR on the 5' RACE reads and lists one entry per CDR3 protein. The sample yields approximately 150,000 distinct CDR3 sequences, roughly 3.5% seen once. The data are from a study of identical twins. Study-level points and caveats: Twins shared out-of-frame alpha sequences with excess low generation probability.

The TCR originated in a man between 18 and 35 years old in good health. The sequencing sample was made of memory T cells sorted from blood. J is TRBJ2-2 and V is TRBV30; D is perhaps TRBD2 (5 bases). CDR3 sequence: CAWSVKEDNTGELFF. The DNA for the CDR3 is TGTGCCTGGAGTGTTAAGGAGGACAACACCGGGGAGCTGTTTTTT.